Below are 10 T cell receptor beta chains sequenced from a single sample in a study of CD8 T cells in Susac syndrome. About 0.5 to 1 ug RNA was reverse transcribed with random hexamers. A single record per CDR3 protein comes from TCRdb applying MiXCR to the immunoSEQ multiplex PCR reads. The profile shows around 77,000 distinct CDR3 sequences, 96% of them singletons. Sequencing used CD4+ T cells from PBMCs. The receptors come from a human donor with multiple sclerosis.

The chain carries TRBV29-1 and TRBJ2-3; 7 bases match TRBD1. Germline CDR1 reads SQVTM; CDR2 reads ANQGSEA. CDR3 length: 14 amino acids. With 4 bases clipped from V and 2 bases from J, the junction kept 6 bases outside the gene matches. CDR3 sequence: CSVALGTVTDTQYF. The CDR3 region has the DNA TGCAGCGTTGCTTTAGGGACAGTCACAGATACGCAGTATTTT.

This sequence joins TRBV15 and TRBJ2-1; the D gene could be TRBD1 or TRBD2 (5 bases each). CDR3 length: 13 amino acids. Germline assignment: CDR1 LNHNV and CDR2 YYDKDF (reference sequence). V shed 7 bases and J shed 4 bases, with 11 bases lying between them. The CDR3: CATTGTRYNEQFF. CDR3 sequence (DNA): TGTGCCACCACAGGGACCCGATACAATGAGCAGTTCTTC. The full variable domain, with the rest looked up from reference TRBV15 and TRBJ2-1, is DAMVIQNPRYQVTQFGKPVTLSCSQTLNHNVMYWYQQKSSQAPKLLFHYYDKDFNNEADTPDNFQSRRPNTSFCFLDIRSPGLGDTAMYLCATTGTRYNEQFFGPGTRLTVL.

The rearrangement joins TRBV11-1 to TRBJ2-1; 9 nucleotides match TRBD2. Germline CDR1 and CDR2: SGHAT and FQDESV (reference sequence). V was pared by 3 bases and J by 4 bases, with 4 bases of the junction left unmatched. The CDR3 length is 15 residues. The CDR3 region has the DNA TGTGCCAGCAGCTTCTCTAGCGGGACGTACAATGAGCAGTTCTTC. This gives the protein CASSFSSGTYNEQFF. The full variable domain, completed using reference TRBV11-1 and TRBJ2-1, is EAEVAQSPRYKITEKSQAVAFWCDPISGHATLYWYRQILGQGPELLVQFQDESVVDDSQLPKDRFSAERLKGVDSTLKIQPAELGDSAMYLCASSFSSGTYNEQFFGPGTRLTVL.

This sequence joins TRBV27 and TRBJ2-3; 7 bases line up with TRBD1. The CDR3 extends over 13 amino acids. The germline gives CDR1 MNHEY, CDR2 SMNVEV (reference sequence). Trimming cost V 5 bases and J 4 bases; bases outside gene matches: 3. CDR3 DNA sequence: TGTGCCAGCAGTCACGACAGGGCAGATACGCAGTATTTT. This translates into CASSHDRADTQYF.

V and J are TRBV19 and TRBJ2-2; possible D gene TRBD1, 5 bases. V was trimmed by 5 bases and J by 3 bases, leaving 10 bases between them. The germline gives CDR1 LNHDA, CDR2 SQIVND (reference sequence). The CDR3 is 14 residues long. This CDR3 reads CASSYQGHTGELFF. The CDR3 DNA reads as TGTGCCAGTAGTTACCAGGGCCACACCGGGGAGCTGTTTTTT. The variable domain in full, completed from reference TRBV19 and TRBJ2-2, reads DGGITQSPKYLFRKEGQNVTLSCEQNLNHDAMYWYRQDPGQGLRLIYYSQIVNDFQKGDIAEGYSVSREKKESFPLTVTSAQKNPTAFYLCASSYQGHTGELFFGEGSRLTVL.

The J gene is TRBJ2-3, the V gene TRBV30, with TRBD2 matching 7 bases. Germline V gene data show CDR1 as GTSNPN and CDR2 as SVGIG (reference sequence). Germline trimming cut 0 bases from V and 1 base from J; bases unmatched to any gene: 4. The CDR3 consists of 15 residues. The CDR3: CAWSVQTSGTDTQYF. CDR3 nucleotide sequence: TGTGCCTGGAGTGTACAAACTAGCGGCACAGATACGCAGTATTTT.

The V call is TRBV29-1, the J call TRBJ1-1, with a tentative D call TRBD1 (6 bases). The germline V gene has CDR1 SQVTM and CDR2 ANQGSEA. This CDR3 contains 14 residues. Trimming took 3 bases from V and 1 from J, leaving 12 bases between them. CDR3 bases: TGCAGCGTTGAGGGTGGACAGAAGAACACTGAAGCTTTCTTT. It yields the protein CSVEGGQKNTEAFF. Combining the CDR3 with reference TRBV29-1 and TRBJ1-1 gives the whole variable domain SAVISQKPSRDICQRGTSLTIQCQVDSQVTMMFWYRQQPGQSLTLIATANQGSEATYESGFVIDKFPISRPNLTFSTLTVSNMSPEDSSIYLCSVEGGQKNTEAFFGQGTRLTVV.

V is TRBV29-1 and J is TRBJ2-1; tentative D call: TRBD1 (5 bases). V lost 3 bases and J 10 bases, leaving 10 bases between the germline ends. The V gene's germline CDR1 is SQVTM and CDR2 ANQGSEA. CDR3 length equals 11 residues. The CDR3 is CSVEAGREQFF. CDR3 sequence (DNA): TGCAGCGTTGAGGCAGGGCGCGAGCAGTTCTTC.

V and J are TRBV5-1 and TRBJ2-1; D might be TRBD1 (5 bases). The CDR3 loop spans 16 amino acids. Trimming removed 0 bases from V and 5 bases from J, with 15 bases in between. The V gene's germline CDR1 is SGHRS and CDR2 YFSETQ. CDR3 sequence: CASSLDLGAPHNEQFF. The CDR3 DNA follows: TGCGCCAGCAGCTTGGATCTAGGGGCCCCTCACAATGAGCAGTTCTTC.

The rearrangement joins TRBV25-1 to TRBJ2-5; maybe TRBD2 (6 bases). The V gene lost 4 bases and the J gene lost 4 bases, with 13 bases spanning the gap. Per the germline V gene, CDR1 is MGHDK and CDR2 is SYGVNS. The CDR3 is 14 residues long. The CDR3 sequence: CASSATLASETQYF. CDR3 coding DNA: TGTGCCAGCAGTGCTACACTAGCTTCAGAGACCCAGTACTTC.